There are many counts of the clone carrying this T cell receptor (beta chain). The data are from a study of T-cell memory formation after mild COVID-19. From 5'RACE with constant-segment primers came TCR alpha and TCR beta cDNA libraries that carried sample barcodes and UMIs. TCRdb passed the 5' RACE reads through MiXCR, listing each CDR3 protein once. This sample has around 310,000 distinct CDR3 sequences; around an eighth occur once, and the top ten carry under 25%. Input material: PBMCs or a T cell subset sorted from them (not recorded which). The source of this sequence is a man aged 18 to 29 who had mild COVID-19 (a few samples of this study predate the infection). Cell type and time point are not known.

CDR3 sequence: CASSPSPAAGAGFF. CDR3 nucleotide sequence: TGTGCCAGCAGCCCATCACCAGCGGCGGGGGCCGGGTTCTTC. The V and J genes are TRBV7-2 and TRBJ2-1; possibly TRBD2 for D (7 bases). V was cut by 5 bases and J by 15 bases, with 23 bases left in between. CDR1 and CDR2 from the germline V gene are SGHTA and FQGNSA. The CDR3 has 14 residues.